The rows below give T cell receptor beta chains drawn from one sample of a study of shared clonotypes between healthy human individuals. Only in-frame clones appear in the TCRdb table, and some are missing; sequencing was by immunoSEQ multiplex PCR. Among approximately 88,000 clones listed, 68% were seen once. Sequenced sample: memory CD8+ T cells sorted from blood. The receptor set was obtained from a man younger than 40 in good health. Each CDR3 is given with its conserved first and last residue. The D gene is left open where the match is weak. Clone size is shown for a subset of rows, as once, few, many or a class of expanded clone.

TRBJ1-4,TRBV7-2,-,-,CASSPIAVGGRDEKLFF,TGTGCCAGCAGCCCCATCGCCGTCGGGGGGAGGGATGAAAAACTGTTTTTT
TRBJ2-2,TRBV18,-,TRBD2,CASSLNPGLAANTGELFF,TGTGCCAGCTCACTAAATCCGGGACTAGCGGCGAACACCGGGGAGCTGTTTTTT
TRBJ1-1,TRBV25-1,few,-,CASSVQAEAFF,TGTGCCAGCAGTGTTCAGGCAGAAGCTTTCTTT
TRBJ1-1,TRBV10-3,-,TRBD1,CAIGTGPSTEAFF,TGTGCCATAGGGACAGGCCCGAGCACTGAAGCTTTCTTT
TRBJ2-2,TRBV7-8,-,-,CASRGGDTGELFF,TGTGCCAGCAGAGGGGGGGACACCGGGGAGCTGTTTTTT
TRBJ2-7,TRBV2,-,-,CASSEALRQGSSYEQYF,TGTGCCAGCAGTGAAGCGCTGAGGCAGGGGAGTTCGTACGAGCAGTACTTC
TRBJ2-1,TRBV10-2,-,-,CASSDRGPNEQFF,TGCGCCAGCAGTGATCGGGGTCCCAATGAGCAGTTCTTC
TRBJ2-7,TRBV21-1,-,-,CASIQDRGLQYEQYF,TGTGCCAGCATCCAGGACAGGGGGCTTCAGTACGAGCAGTACTTC
TRBJ1-2,TRBV6-1,-,-,CASSENYGYTF,TGTGCCAGCAGTGAGAACTATGGCTACACCTTC
TRBJ1-4,TRBV25-1,few,-,CASSEKLEATNEKLFF,TGTGCCAGCAGTGAAAAGCTTGAGGCAACTAATGAAAAACTGTTTTTT